A selection of T cell receptor beta chains follows, all from one sample in a study of blood T cell repertoires in COVID-19. Generated by immunoSEQ multiplex PCR, the TCRdb table keeps only in-frame clones and is missing some. Of 150,000 to 200,000 clones listed, 80% to 90% were seen once; the top ten hold roughly 9%. The source material was PBMCs or T cells enriched from blood (not recorded which). These receptors were collected from a woman between 18 and 30 years old who had recovered from COVID-19. Each CDR3 is given with its conserved first and last residue. A D gene is named only where the DNA matches it firmly. Only part of the rows carry a size: once, few, many, or a class if the clone is expanded.

size,length,D,J,V,CDR3,DNA
NA,15,NA,TRBJ2-3,TRBV7-9,CASSLGHQNPDTQYF,TGTGCCAGCAGCTTAGGGCACCAAAACCCAGATACGCAGTATTTT
NA,13,TRBD1,TRBJ2-2,TRBV6-6,CASSQGAFGELFF,TGTGCCAGCAGTCAGGGGGCGTTCGGGGAGCTGTTTTTT
NA,14,NA,TRBJ1-2,TRBV11-2,CASSPTGPDYGYTF,TGTGCCAGCAGCCCAACAGGGCCGGACTATGGCTACACCTTC
NA,16,TRBD2,TRBJ2-1,TRBV28,CASSFAGDGYWDEQFF,TGTGCCAGCAGTTTCGCGGGAGACGGATATTGGGATGAGCAGTTCTTC
NA,14,NA,TRBJ1-2,TRBV10-3,CAISDGQGPYGYTF,TGTGCCATCAGTGACGGGCAGGGTCCCTATGGCTACACCTTC
NA,17,TRBD1,TRBJ2-7,TRBV10-3,CAISEPNFPDRGLEQYF,TGTGCCATCAGTGAGCCAAATTTCCCGGACAGGGGGCTTGAGCAGTACTTC
NA,16,NA,TRBJ2-3,TRBV4-2,CASSQDPRDTTDTQYF,TGTGCCAGCAGCCAAGACCCCAGAGACACCACAGATACGCAGTATTTT
NA,17,TRBD1,TRBJ1-5,TRBV28,CASSPSPGTGGNQPQHF,TGTGCCAGCAGTCCCTCCCCCGGGACAGGGGGCAATCAGCCCCAGCATTTT
NA,16,TRBD1,TRBJ1-1,TRBV27,CASRAGTGPMNTEAFF,TGTGCCAGCAGGGCCGGGACAGGACCTATGAACACTGAAGCTTTCTTT
NA,12,TRBD1,TRBJ1-1,TRBV4-1,CASSPTGTEAFF,TGCGCCAGCAGCCCGACAGGGACTGAAGCTTTCTTT
NA,16,TRBD1,TRBJ1-4,TRBV4-1,CASSQVQGAPNEKLFF,TGCGCCAGCAGCCAAGTACAGGGGGCCCCTAATGAAAAACTGTTTTTT
once,16,TRBD2,TRBJ2-2,TRBV10-3,CAIKNIAGENTGELFF,TGTGCCATCAAGAATATAGCGGGGGAAAACACCGGGGAGCTGTTTTTT
NA,16,NA,TRBJ1-1,TRBV11-2,CASSRSGQRSNTEAFF,TGTGCCAGCAGCCGAAGCGGACAGAGATCGAACACTGAAGCTTTCTTT
NA,13,NA,TRBJ1-1,TRBV2,CASSKGDYSEAFF,TGTGCCAGCAGTAAGGGGGACTACTCTGAAGCTTTCTTT
NA,14,TRBD1,TRBJ2-7,TRBV28,CASSERTGAYEQYF,TGTGCCAGCAGTGAACGGACAGGGGCCTACGAGCAGTACTTC
NA,12,NA,TRBJ1-1,TRBV11-2,CASSPRGTEAFF,TGTGCCAGCAGCCCCCGCGGGACTGAAGCTTTCTTT
NA,14,NA,TRBJ1-1,TRBV28,CASHVRSLYTEAFF,TGTGCCAGCCACGTCCGAAGCCTATACACTGAAGCTTTCTTT